One and the same sample provided the 20 T cell receptor beta chains below, sequenced in a study of Ad26.COV2.S vaccination and SARS-CoV-2 variants. Treatment indicated: roughly 20 received Ad26.COV2.S at low or high dose, single or two shots; 5 received placebo; per-sample allocation not given. It was on day 63 after the first vaccine or placebo injection that samples were taken. Clones were sequenced by immunoSEQ multiplex PCR, and TCRdb holds only the in-frame ones, with some missing. In the table there are about 320,000 clones, about 90% of which are singletons. The sequencing here drew on peripheral blood, taken in a trial of Ad26.COV2.S vaccine versus placebo. The receptors were sampled from a person aged 18-60 years who received the Ad26.COV2.S COVID-19 vaccine or a placebo.

The rearrangement uses TRBV7-9 and TRBJ1-2, with D tentatively TRBD1 (5 bases). CDR3 length: 15 residues. Per the germline V gene, CDR1 is SEHNR and CDR2 is FQNEAQ (reference sequence). Trimming pared 1 base from V and 7 bases from J, leaving 16 bases between. In DNA, the CDR3 is TGTGCCAGCAGCTTAGAGAGGTTAGGGGTTTTTGGCTACACCTTC. It specifies CASSLERLGVFGYTF.

V gene TRBV13 combines with J gene TRBJ1-2, with D possibly matching TRBD1 (6 bases). This CDR3 comprises 15 residues. In germline, CDR1 is PRHDT, CDR2 FYEKMQ (reference sequence). The ends were cut back, 4 bases at V and 0 bases at J, with 12 bases in the middle. This CDR3 is CASSSAGAANYGYTF. CDR3 nucleotide sequence: TGTGCCAGCAGCTCCGCGGGGGCAGCTAACTATGGCTACACCTTC.

This clone was observed a single time. The sample carries other DNA sequences with the same CDR3. The chain uses TRBV5-1 and TRBJ2-3; D is unclear. V gave up 5 bases and J gave up 2 bases, with 12 bases separating them. The CDR3 consists of 14 residues. Looked up from germline, CDR1 is SGHRS and CDR2 is YFSETQ. The CDR3: CASSPDTATDTQYF. The CDR3 DNA reads TGCGCCAGCAGTCCAGATACAGCCACAGATACGCAGTATTTT.

The rearrangement links TRBV5-6 to TRBJ1-1, with TRBD1 matching 7 bases. The length of the CDR3 is 12 residues. Germline loops: CDR1 SGHDT, CDR2 YYEEEE. V dropped 0 bases and J dropped 7; count of bases not matched to a gene: 0. The CDR3 DNA sequence: TGTGCCAGCAGCTTGGGACAGGGTGAAGCTTTCTTT. Its protein is CASSLGQGEAFF.

In DNA, the CDR3 is TGTGCCAGCAGCTTAAGGGGACAGGGGGCGAAAGAGACCCAGTACTTC. It translates to CASSLRGQGAKETQYF. This sequence joins TRBV7-9 and TRBJ2-5; the match to TRBD1 covers 12 bases. J was trimmed by 3 bases and V by 2 bases; bases with no gene match: 4. Germline loops: CDR1 SEHNR, CDR2 FQNEAQ (reference sequence). The CDR3 has 16 amino acids. Complete variable domain (other parts from reference TRBV7-9 and TRBJ2-5): DTGVSQNPRHKITKRGQNVTFRCDPISEHNRLYWYRQTLGQGPEFLTYFQNEAQLEKSRLLSDRFSAERPKGSFSTLEIQRTEQGDSAMYLCASSLRGQGAKETQYFGPGTRLLVL.

With regard to this clone: Other DNA sequences in this specimen translate into the identical CDR3. CDR3 in DNA: TGTGCCAGCAGTTTACCGGGAAATGAGCAGTTCTTC. This codes for CASSLPGNEQFF. The chain employs TRBV27 and TRBJ2-1, with a weak D call TRBD2 (5 bases). Trimming removed 2 bases at V and 7 bases at J, with 6 bases between. This CDR3 has 12 residues. In germline, CDR1 is MNHEY, CDR2 SMNVEV (reference sequence).

This clone was seen a single time. J is TRBJ1-1 and V is TRBV30; weak D call: TRBD1 (6 bases). V dropped 3 bases and J dropped 4 bases, with 12 bases sitting between them. Per the germline V gene, CDR1 is GTSNPN and CDR2 is SVGIG (reference sequence). The CDR3 runs to 13 residues. CDR3 DNA: TGTGCCTGGAGGGTAGGGGGGAGCACTGAAGCTTTCTTT. This translates into CAWRVGGSTEAFF.

This chain joins TRBV18 and TRBJ1-3; D gene uncertain. V was pared by 5 bases and J by 0 bases, with 11 bases between. Per germline, CDR1 KGHSH and CDR2 LQKENI. The CDR3 length is 15 residues. CDR3 in amino acids: CASSTEGDSGNTIYF. CDR3 sequence (DNA): TGTGCCAGCTCAACCGAGGGTGACTCTGGAAACACCATATATTTT.

This clone is a singleton in its sample. This chain connects TRBV5-1 to TRBJ1-1; maybe TRBD1 (5 bases). Trimming left V 5 bases short and J 2 bases short, with 10 bases between. The CDR3 extends over 13 amino acids. Germline lookup yields CDR1 SGHRS and CDR2 YFSETQ. Here the CDR3 reads CASRFTGNTEAFF. In nucleotides, the CDR3 is TGCGCCAGCAGGTTTACAGGTAACACTGAAGCTTTCTTT.

The chain employs TRBV5-1 and TRBJ2-3; D unclear. With 0 bases removed from V and 0 bases from J, the gap between germline ends came to 11 bases. The CDR3 spans 16 residues. The germline V gene has CDR1 SGHRS and CDR2 YFSETQ. The CDR3 loop reads CASSLVAGSSTDTQYF. As DNA, the CDR3 is TGCGCCAGCAGCTTGGTAGCCGGGTCTAGCACAGATACGCAGTATTTT.

The chain combines TRBV19 with TRBJ1-1, with unresolved D. This CDR3 is built from 14 residues. Germline lookup yields CDR1 LNHDA and CDR2 SQIVND (reference sequence). V was cut by 5 bases and J by 1 base, with 11 bases left in between. CDR3 nucleotides: TGTGCCAGTAGTCCAGGTAAACCGAACACTGAAGCTTTCTTT. Translating it yields CASSPGKPNTEAFF.

This clone has only one observation. The rearrangement joins TRBV7-9 to TRBJ1-1; TRBD1 might be the D (6 bases). The V and J ends lost 1 base and 5 bases respectively, with 11 bases between them. CDR1 is SEHNR and CDR2 is FQNEAQ in the germline V gene (reference sequence). This CDR3 spans 14 amino acids. The CDR3 loop reads CASSLDRVETEAFF. The CDR3 coding sequence is TGTGCCAGCAGCTTAGACAGGGTAGAAACTGAAGCTTTCTTT.

This chain connects TRBV6-1 to TRBJ1-2; D not certain. Trimming stripped 6 bases from V and 3 bases from J, with 5 bases between. Germline loops: CDR1 MNHNS, CDR2 SASEGT. The CDR3 runs 11 residues. CDR3 sequence reads: CASREDYGYTF. In nucleotides, the CDR3 is TGTGCCAGCAGGGAGGACTATGGCTACACCTTC.

The chain uses TRBV7-9 and TRBJ1-5, with a possible D match to TRBD1 (6 bases). Deletions cut 9 bases from V and 4 bases from J, with 19 bases between. The CDR3 consists of 15 residues. Germline values: CDR1 SEHNR, CDR2 FQNEAQ (reference sequence). CDR3 DNA sequence: TGTGCCAGTGCAAGGGGGGATACCGAGAATCAGCCCCAGCATTTT. This sequence encodes CASARGDTENQPQHF.

The chain couples TRBV19 to TRBJ2-1; 7 bases fit TRBD2. Trimming at V came to 1 base and at J to 2 bases, leaving 2 bases not matched to a gene. This CDR3 region has 15 residues. Germline V lookup: CDR1 LNHDA, CDR2 SQIVND (reference sequence). Written as DNA, the CDR3 is TGTGCCAGTAGTATAGTTGCGGGGGCCTACAATGAGCAGTTCTTC. Residues: CASSIVAGAYNEQFF.

The rearrangement links TRBV27 to TRBJ1-5; D might be TRBD1 (5 bases). The CDR3 loop spans 15 amino acids. The V gene lost 0 bases and the J gene lost 3 bases, with 9 bases spanning the gap. Germline values: CDR1 MNHEY, CDR2 SMNVEV (reference sequence). The CDR3 DNA reads as TGTGCCAGCAGTTTATCGGGGGGTGTCAATCAGCCCCAGCATTTT. Its protein product is CASSLSGGVNQPQHF.

The chain is built from TRBV10-3 and TRBJ1-1, with D possibly matching TRBD1 (5 bases). Germline V gene lookup returns CDR1 ENHRY and CDR2 SYGVKD. Trimming left V 7 bases short and J 4 bases short, with 13 bases between. This CDR3 spans 13 amino acids. CDR3 protein: CAINEGSATEAFF. Written as DNA, the CDR3 is TGTGCCATCAACGAGGGGTCAGCCACTGAAGCTTTCTTT.

V gene TRBV11-3 combines with J gene TRBJ2-1; 7 bases align to TRBD2. This CDR3 region has 15 residues. The V segment lost 6 bases and the J segment 0 bases; nucleotides outside the gene matches: 5. Germline CDR1 SGHNT, CDR2 YENEEA. The CDR3 sequence: CASSSGTTSYNEQFF. CDR3 DNA sequence: TGTGCCAGCAGTTCCGGGACTACCTCCTACAATGAGCAGTTCTTC.

This clone was found a few times. The chain couples TRBV7-2 to TRBJ1-3; 8 nucleotides line up with TRBD1. The CDR3 loop spans 17 amino acids. Germline-derived CDR1 and CDR2 are SGHTA and FQGNSA. The J segment lost 0 bases and the V segment lost 5 bases, leaving 9 bases of the junction unmatched. The CDR3 DNA is TGTGCCAGCAGCCCATCGGGCAGGGGGCTCTCTGGAAACACCATATATTTT. Its translation: CASSPSGRGLSGNTIYF.

The table lists this clone with a count of one. The CDR3 loop is CASSIRVGQVFNYGYTF. The CDR3 coding sequence is TGTGCCAGTAGTATACGGGTTGGACAGGTATTTAACTATGGCTACACCTTC. The chain links TRBV19 to TRBJ1-2, with 7 bases aligning to TRBD1. The CDR3 totals 17 residues. The germline CDR1 and CDR2 sequences are LNHDA and SQIVND (reference sequence). V was pared by 2 bases and J by 1 base, with 10 bases of the junction left unmatched.